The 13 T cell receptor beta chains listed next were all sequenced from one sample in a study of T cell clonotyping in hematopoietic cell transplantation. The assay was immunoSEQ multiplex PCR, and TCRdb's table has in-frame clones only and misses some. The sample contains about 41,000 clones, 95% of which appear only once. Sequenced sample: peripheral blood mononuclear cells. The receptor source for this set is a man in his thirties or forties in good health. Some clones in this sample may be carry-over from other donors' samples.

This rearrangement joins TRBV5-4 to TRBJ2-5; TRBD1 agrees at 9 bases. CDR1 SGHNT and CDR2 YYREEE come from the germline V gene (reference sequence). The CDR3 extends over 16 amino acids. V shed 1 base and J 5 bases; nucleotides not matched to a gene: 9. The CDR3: CASSLKADRGSETQYF. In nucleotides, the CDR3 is TGTGCCAGCAGCTTGAAGGCAGACAGGGGGTCGGAGACCCAGTACTTC.

CDR3 protein: CASSPTGGKSKSYEQYF. The CDR3 DNA follows: TGCGCCAGCAGTCCCACCGGGGGCAAATCGAAATCCTACGAGCAGTACTTC. The gene calls are TRBV4-1 and TRBJ2-7; tentatively, D is TRBD1 or TRBD2 (6 bases each). V was shortened by 6 bases and J by 1 base, with 22 bases between the two germline ends. Germline loops: CDR1 MGHRA, CDR2 YSYEKL. The CDR3 extends over 17 amino acids.

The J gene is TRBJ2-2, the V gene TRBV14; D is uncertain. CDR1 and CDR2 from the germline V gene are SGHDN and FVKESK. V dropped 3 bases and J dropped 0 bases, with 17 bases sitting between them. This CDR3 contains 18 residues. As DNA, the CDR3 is TGTGCCAGCAGCCACTTTCTAGTCCCTGTATCGAACACCGGGGAGCTGTTTTTT. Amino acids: CASSHFLVPVSNTGELFF.

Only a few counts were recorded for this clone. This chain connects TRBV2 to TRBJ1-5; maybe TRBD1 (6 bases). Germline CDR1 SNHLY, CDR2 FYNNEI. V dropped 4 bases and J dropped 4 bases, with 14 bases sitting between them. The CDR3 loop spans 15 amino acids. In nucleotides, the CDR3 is TGTGCCAGCAGTGCGGGGGCCTGGGGTAATCAGCCCCAGCATTTT. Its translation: CASSAGAWGNQPQHF.

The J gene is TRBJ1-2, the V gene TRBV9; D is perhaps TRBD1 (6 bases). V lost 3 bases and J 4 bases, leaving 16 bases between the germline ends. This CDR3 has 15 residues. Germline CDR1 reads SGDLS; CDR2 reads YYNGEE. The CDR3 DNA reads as TGTGCCAGCAGCGGGGCTCTACAGGGCCGCTATGGCTACACCTTC. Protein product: CASSGALQGRYGYTF.

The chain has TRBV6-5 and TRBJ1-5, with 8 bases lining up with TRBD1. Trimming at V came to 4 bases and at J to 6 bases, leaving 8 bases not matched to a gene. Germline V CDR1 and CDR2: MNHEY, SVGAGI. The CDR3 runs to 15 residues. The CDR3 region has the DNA TGTGCCAGCAGTTCCAGCGGACAGGGAAGTCAGCCCCAGCATTTT. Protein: CASSSSGQGSQPQHF.

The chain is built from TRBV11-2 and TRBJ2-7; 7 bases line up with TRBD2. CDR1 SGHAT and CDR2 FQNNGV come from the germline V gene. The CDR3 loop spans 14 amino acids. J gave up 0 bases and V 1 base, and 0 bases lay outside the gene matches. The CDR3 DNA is TGTGCCAGCAGCTTAGGGGACTACTCCTACGAGCAGTACTTC. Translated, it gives CASSLGDYSYEQYF.

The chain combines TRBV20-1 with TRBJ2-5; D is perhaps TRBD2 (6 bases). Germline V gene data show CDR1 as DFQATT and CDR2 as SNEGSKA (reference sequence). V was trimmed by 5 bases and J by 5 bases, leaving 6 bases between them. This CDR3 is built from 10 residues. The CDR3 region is CSAGGETQYF. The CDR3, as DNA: TGCAGTGCTGGGGGGGAGACCCAGTACTTC.

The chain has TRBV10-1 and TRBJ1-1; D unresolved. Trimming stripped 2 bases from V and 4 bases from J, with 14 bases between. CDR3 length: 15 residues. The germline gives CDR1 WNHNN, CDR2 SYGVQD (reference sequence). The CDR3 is CASSERVSGLTEAFF. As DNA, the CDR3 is TGCGCCAGCAGTGAGAGGGTGAGTGGGCTCACTGAAGCTTTCTTT.

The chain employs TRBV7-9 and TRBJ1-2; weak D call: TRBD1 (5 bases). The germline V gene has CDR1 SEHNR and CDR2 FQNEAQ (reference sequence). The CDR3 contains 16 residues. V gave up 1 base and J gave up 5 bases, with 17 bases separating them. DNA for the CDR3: TGTGCCAGCAGCTTAGTTCTCGCCAGGGAAGGGTATGGCTACACCTTC. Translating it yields CASSLVLAREGYGYTF.

The CDR3 DNA follows: TGTGCCAGCAGGCCGGGACTTAGCAATCAGCCCCAGCATTTT. Encoded protein: CASRPGLSNQPQHF. V gene TRBV2 combines with J gene TRBJ1-5, with D perhaps matching TRBD1 (5 bases). Germline assignment: CDR1 SNHLY and CDR2 FYNNEI. There are 14 residues in the CDR3. The V and J ends lost 6 bases and 0 bases respectively, with 9 bases between them.

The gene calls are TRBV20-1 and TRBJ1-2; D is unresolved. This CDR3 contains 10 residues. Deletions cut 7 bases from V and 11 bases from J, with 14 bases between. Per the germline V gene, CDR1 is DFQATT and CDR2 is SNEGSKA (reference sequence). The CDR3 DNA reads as TGCAGTGTGGCCTCAAGGGATTACACCTTC. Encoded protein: CSVASRDYTF.

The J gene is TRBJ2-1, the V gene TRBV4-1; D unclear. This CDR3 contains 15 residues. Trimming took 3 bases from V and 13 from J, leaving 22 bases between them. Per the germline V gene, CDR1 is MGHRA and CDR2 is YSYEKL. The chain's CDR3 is CASSQLAILWQTQFF. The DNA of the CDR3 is TGCGCCAGCAGCCAGCTTGCGATCCTCTGGCAGACTCAGTTCTTC.